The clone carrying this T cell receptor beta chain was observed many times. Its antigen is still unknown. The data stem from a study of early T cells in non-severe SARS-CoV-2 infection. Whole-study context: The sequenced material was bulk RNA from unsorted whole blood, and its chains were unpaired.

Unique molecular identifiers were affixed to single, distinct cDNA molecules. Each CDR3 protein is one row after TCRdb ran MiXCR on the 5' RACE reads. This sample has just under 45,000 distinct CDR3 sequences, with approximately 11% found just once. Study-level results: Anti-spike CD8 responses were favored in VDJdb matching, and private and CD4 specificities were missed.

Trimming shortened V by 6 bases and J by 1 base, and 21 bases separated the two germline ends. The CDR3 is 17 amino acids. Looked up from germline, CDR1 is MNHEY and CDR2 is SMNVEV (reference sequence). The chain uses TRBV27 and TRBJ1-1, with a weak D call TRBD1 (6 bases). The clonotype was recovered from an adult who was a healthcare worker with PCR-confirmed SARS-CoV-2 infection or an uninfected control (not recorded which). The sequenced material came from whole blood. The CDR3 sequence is CASRLTGGGARNTEAFF. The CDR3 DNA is TGTGCCAGCAGACTTACCGGGGGGGGCGCGAGGAACACTGAAGCTTTCTTT.